The TCR beta chain described here comes from a study of cytomegalovirus exposure and HLA in healthy donors (dated by TCRdb to 2016 to 2017). Regarding the complete study: An earlier analysis of 587 of the donors reported roughly 300 Gb of sequence data and some 110 million unique TCR beta sequences obtained from around 180 million T cells. An early release covering about 600 HLA-typed donors comprised about 300 gigabases of sequencing data and 85 million to 100 million unique TCR sequences. Of the 350 to 450 genotyped donors, roughly 85% fell in the genetic ancestry cluster associated with self-reported Caucasian donors. The aim of the study was to test whether cataloging public T cell receptors could identify signatures of past pathogen exposure. The study used immunosequencing to profile the T cell repertoires of more than 650 subjects and linked those repertoires to cytomegalovirus serostatus. Along with the roughly 700-subject first cohort, a separate validation cohort of approximately 110 different subjects was used. To predict cytomegalovirus infection status, the study combined high-throughput TCR immunosequencing, statistical association of individual TCRs with disease status, and machine learning. In a later analysis, previously published TCR beta repertoires from some 640 donors were re-analyzed and high-resolution HLA genotyping was added so that TCR occurrence patterns could be studied. Rather than drawing on any new phenotypic data, the later analysis identified candidate immune exposures from TCR beta sequences and the way those sequences occurred across donors. In an earlier analysis of roughly 580 of the donors, high-throughput TCR beta sequencing was used to judge whether each TCR beta V gene segment behaved as functional or pseudogenic. Donor age, sex, ethnicity and CMV serostatus were compiled together with the repertoire data. In a later genetic analysis, genome-wide SNP genotypes for about 65% of the 666 donors were used, and that subset was treated as a discovery cohort. Every repertoire in the discovery cohort had been generated on one and the same sequencing platform. HLA typing included class I and class II loci at four-digit resolution. Typing coverage differed by locus: A, B, C, DRB1 and DQB1 were typed in about 620-640 donors, DQA1 in about 560, DPA1 in 600 to 610, and DPB1 in 400 to 490. Five DR-DQ haplotypes were handled as single units for association and clustering because linkage in the cohort was strong. Across 300 to 400 genotyped donors of the cohort, an average of about 240,000 unique TCR beta nucleotide sequences per donor were sequenced, and roughly a sixth of those sequences were non-productive. The investigation overall reported the following: In an earlier analysis of about 550 of the donors, most TCR beta V segments were observed in productive rearrangements about 90% or about 30% of the time, broadly matching IMGT annotations. Roughly uniform sequencing depth across donors was assumed in presence/absence analyses, although this assumption may not hold. Most TCR sequences were seen in very few donors, while some public TCRs were found in many individuals. A later genetic analysis associated a missense DCLRE1C variant with V-gene and J-gene trimming of TCR beta chains, and an independent cohort replicated the association. It was suggested by the authors that the approach could potentially be generalized to other disease states and immunological phenotypes. The cohort was sequenced for TCR beta chains only, and without alpha or paired-chain data the features that could be detected were limited. CMV serostatus was the only immune exposure information available for the cohort. Correlated functional status among segregating V segments might reflect linkage disequilibrium, but an unknown experimental factor could not be ruled out. In a later analysis, the rate of TCR association differed among HLA loci, with DRB1 alleles having the most associated TCRs and HLA-C alleles having the fewest. Because some donors lacked HLA typing at each locus, the association tests relied only on the typed subset. The classifier was reported to diagnose cytomegalovirus status with high specificity and sensitivity in both the original and validation cohorts. Most CMV-associated TCR beta chains appeared to be HLA-restricted in a later analysis, and the HLA associations seemed to be driven largely by CMV exposure. In vitro tests confirmed that three of the cytomegalovirus-associated TCR beta chains recognize cytomegalovirus antigens. The earlier analysis of some 540 of the donors excluded roughly 16 rarely observed V segments, including chromosome 9 orphons, because counts were too low. The study listed 150 to 200 TCR beta chains as associated with cytomegalovirus. In a later analysis, several top co-occurrence clusters were reported to appear linked to parvovirus B19, influenza, CMV and Epstein-Barr virus. A later analysis associated about 18,000 TCR beta sequences with specific HLA alleles at a false discovery rate of 0.05. A group of highly shared sequence variants was considered likely to be a technical artifact of the sequencing pipeline. Compared with the roughly 670-donor mean, donors in an Asian-associated ancestry cluster had fewer N-insertions in productive TCRs, according to a later genetic analysis. In a later analysis, HLA-associated TCR beta chains were found to be more clonally expanded and to have lower generation probabilities than equally common non-associated chains. Strong co-occurrence of HLA alleles, especially DR and DQ, made assigning TCR associations to individual alleles difficult. A further reported finding was that TCR beta sequences accurately predicted the HLA-A and HLA-B alleles for most subjects in the first cohort. Because the 87-base-pair reads could not distinguish some IMGT-functional V segments, including TRBV6-2 and TRBV6-3, those segments were excluded.

The protocol used for the library was the immunoSEQ multiplex PCR assay. For the multiplex PCR, a mixture combining 60 forward primers for TCR Vbeta segments and 13 reverse primers for TCR Jbeta segments was used. The CDR3 region of rearranged TCR beta genes was amplified from genomic DNA with a multiplex PCR assay. On the Illumina HiSeq System, the amplified TCR beta libraries were sequenced as 87-base-pair reads. On the study's bioinformatics: A later analysis counted around 72 million unique TCR beta chains across the 666 repertoires, and roughly 9.9 million of these chains were shared by at least two donors. A nearest-neighbor algorithm error-corrected the raw reads and collapsed the reads into unique sequences, merging closely related sequences to remove PCR and sequencing errors. V, D and J gene segments were assigned by aligning CDR3 sequences to IMGT reference sequences. For a sequence to be retained, a match of at least six nucleotides to both a V gene segment and a J gene segment was required. A rearrangement counted as productive if the CDR3 had no stop codons and remained in frame with V and J, and every other rearrangement counted as non-productive. CDR3 was defined by IMGT convention, running from the second conserved V-encoded cysteine to the conserved J-encoded phenylalanine. Sequences without an unambiguous match to a single V gene segment were excluded from the earlier analysis of a few hundred of the donors. In an earlier analysis of several hundred of the donors, V segments were called functional above 56.7% productive rearrangements and were called segregating when the between-donor standard deviation exceeded 5%. A statistical classification framework was developed to diagnose cytomegalovirus status using the catalog of TCR beta chain sequences. A later analysis assigned V and J genes by comparing TCR nucleotide sequences with IMGT/GENE-DB human TR gene sequences. The TCRdist pipeline was used in a later analysis to assign CDR3 sequences and most-parsimonious VDJ recombination scenarios. In a later analysis, each TCR beta chain was defined by its CDR3 amino acid sequence together with its V-gene family, and reads lacking a unique V-gene family were excluded. To address suspected cross-contamination and a sequencing artifact, a later analysis removed 550 to 750 highly shared, low-generation-probability nucleotide sequences. In a later analysis, a clonal expansion index was calculated for each public chain from normalized within-repertoire ranks of inferred template counts. In a later analysis, generation probabilities were computed with a VDJ recombination model fitted to out-of-frame rearrangements, and the resulting probabilities were checked against IGoR. In a later analysis, hypergeometric tests were used to score TCR-TCR, TCR-HLA and TCR-CMV co-occurrence, with a repertoire-size bias correction applied to TCR pairs. In a later analysis, false discovery rates were estimated by permuting HLA or CMV assignments 20 times. A later analysis grouped co-occurring TCRs with DBSCAN, adding TCRdist sequence similarity when clustering within HLA-allele-positive subsets. Co-occurrence clustering excluded repertoires with fewer than 30,000 or more than 120,000 public chains, plus five with anomalous nucleotide sharing. TCRdb took this table from immuneACCESS and kept in-frame rearrangements with V and J called. Such tables lack part of the clones; where checked against another copy, unresolved V genes explain under half of the gap, and the rest is unexplained. Clonal size and the V and J genes are those of that table, whereas D and trimming came from the DNA. The sample yields 150,000 to 200,000 clones; roughly 80% were counted once. Less than 2.5% of the sample is taken by the ten largest.

The CDR3 contains 14 residues, cysteine and phenylalanine counted. Just the 42-base CDR3 DNA is kept, in frame starting at base 1. CDR1 SEHNR and CDR2 FQNEAQ are derived from the germline V gene (reference sequence). V loses 5 bases of germline sequence and J loses 5 bases, and the interval between the two ends is 16 bases. Concerning this clone: The antigen this receptor binds is unknown. Base quality data are lacking; no much larger clone is found one base away.

The cohort consisted of more than 650 healthy bone marrow donors. At the time of sampling, all cohort members were nominally healthy, though unrecorded immune exposures were likely present. The donor tested CMV seronegative, placing the donor among the 350 to 400 seronegative members of the cohort. Each donor provided a peripheral blood sample, and peripheral blood mononuclear cells were used for TCR beta sequencing. Genomic DNA was extracted from the blood cell samples with the Qiagen DNeasy Blood Extraction Kit. The sample comprised PBMCs. The origin of this receptor is a male donor in good health and CMV-seronegative. The chain is assembled from TRBV7-9 and TRBJ2-7; the D gene is perhaps TRBD1, from 6 matching bases. The CDR3 protein sequence reads: CASSASGHGDEQYF. The DNA sequence follows: TGTGCCAGCAGCGCCTCGGGACACGGCGACGAGCAGTACTTC.